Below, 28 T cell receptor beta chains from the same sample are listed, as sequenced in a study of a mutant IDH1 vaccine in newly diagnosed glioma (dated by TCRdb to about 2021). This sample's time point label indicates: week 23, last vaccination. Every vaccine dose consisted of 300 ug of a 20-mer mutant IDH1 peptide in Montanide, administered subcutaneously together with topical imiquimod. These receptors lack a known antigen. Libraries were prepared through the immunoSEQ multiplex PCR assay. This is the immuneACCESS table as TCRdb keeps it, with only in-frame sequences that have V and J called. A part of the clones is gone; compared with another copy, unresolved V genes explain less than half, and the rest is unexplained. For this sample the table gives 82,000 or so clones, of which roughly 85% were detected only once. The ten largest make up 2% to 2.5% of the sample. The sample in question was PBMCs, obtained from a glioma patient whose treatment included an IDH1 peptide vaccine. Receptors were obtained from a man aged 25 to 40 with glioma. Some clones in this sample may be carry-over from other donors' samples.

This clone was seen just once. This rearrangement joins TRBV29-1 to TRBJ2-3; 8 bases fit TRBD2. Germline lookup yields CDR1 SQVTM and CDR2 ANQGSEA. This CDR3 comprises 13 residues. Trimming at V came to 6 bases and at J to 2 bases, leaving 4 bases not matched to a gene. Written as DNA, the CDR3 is TGCAGCGTCAGCGGGGGTTTCACAGATACGCAGTATTTT. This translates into CSVSGGFTDTQYF.

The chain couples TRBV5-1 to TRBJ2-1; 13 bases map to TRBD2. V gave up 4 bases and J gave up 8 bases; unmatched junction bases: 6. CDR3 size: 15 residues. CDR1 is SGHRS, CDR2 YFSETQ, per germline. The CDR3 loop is CASSPGTSGIDEQFF. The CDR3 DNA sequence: TGCGCCAGCAGCCCCGGGACTAGCGGGATAGATGAGCAGTTCTTC.

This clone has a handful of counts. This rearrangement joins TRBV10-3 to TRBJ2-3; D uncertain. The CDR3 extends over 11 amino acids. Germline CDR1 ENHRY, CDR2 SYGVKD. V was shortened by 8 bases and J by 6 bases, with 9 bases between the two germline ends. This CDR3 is CAIGILDTQYF. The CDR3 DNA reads TGTGCCATCGGTATTCTGGATACGCAGTATTTT.

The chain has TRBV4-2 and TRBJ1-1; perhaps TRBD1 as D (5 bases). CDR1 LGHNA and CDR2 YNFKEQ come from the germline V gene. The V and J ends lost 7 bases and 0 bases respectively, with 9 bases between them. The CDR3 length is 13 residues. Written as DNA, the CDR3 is TGTGCCAGCACCAGGGTTTTGAACACTGAAGCTTTCTTT. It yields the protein CASTRVLNTEAFF.

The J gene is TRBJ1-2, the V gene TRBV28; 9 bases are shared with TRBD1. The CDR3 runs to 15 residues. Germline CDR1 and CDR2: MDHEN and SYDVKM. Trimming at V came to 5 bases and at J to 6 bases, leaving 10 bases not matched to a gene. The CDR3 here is CASSNPSTGGDGYTF. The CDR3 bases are TGTGCCAGCAGTAACCCCTCGACAGGGGGGGATGGCTACACCTTC.

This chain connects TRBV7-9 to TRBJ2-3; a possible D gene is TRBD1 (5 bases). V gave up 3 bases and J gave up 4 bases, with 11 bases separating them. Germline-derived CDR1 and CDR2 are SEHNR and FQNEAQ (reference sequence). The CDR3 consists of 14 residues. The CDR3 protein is CASSLGLLSDTQYF. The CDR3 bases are TGTGCCAGCAGCTTGGGGCTACTTTCAGATACGCAGTATTTT. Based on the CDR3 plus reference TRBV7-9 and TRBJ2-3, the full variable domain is DTGVSQNPRHKITKRGQNVTFRCDPISEHNRLYWYRQTLGQGPEFLTYFQNEAQLEKSRLLSDRFSAERPKGSFSTLEIQRTEQGDSAMYLCASSLGLLSDTQYFGPGTRLTVL.

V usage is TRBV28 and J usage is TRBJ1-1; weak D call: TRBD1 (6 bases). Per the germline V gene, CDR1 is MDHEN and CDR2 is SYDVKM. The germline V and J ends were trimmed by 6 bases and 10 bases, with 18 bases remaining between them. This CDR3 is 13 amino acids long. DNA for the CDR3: TGTGCCAGCAGCCTATTTTCGACAGGCATAGCTTTCTTT. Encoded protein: CASSLFSTGIAFF.

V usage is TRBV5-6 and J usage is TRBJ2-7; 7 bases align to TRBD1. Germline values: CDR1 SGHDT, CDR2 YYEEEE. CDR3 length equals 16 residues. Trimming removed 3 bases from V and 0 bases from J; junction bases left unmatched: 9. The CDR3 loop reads CASSSYRGGLSYEQYF. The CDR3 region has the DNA TGTGCCAGCAGCTCCTACAGGGGCGGCCTCTCCTACGAGCAGTACTTC.

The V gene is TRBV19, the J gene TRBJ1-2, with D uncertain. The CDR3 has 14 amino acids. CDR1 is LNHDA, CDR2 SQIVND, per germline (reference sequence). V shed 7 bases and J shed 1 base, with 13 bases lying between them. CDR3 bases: TGTGCCAGTACCCTTTCGGACGGTAACTATGGCTACACCTTC. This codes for CASTLSDGNYGYTF. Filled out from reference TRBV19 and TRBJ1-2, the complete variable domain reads DGGITQSPKYLFRKEGQNVTLSCEQNLNHDAMYWYRQDPGQGLRLIYYSQIVNDFQKGDIAEGYSVSREKKESFPLTVTSAQKNPTAFYLCASTLSDGNYGYTFGSGTRLTVV.

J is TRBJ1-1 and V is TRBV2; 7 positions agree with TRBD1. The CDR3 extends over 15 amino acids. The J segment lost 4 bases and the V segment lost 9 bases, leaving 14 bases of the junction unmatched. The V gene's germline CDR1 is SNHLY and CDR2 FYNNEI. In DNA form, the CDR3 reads TGTGCCAGTTGCTCCGACAGGGTCGGAAGCACTGAAGCTTTCTTT. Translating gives CASCSDRVGSTEAFF. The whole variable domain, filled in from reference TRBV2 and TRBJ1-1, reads EPEVTQTPSHQVTQMGQEVILRCVPISNHLYFYWYRQILGQKVEFLVSFYNNEISEKSEIFDDQFSVERPDGSNFTLKIRSTKLEDSAMYFCASCSDRVGSTEAFFGQGTRLTVV.

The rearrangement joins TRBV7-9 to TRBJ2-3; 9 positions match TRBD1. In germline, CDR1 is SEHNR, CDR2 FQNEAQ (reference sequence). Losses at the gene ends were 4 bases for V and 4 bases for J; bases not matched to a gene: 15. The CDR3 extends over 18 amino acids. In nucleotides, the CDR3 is TGTGCCAGCAGCTCCCGGGACAGGGAAAGACTTTGGCCAGATACGCAGTATTTT. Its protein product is CASSSRDRERLWPDTQYF. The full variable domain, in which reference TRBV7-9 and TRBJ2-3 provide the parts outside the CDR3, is DTGVSQNPRHKITKRGQNVTFRCDPISEHNRLYWYRQTLGQGPEFLTYFQNEAQLEKSRLLSDRFSAERPKGSFSTLEIQRTEQGDSAMYLCASSSRDRERLWPDTQYFGPGTRLTVL.

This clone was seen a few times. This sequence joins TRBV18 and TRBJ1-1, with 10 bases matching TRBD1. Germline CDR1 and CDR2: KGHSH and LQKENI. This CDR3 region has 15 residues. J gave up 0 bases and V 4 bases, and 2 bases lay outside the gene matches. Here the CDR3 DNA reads TGTGCCAGCTCACGGGGACAGGGGATGAACACTGAAGCTTTCTTT. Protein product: CASSRGQGMNTEAFF.

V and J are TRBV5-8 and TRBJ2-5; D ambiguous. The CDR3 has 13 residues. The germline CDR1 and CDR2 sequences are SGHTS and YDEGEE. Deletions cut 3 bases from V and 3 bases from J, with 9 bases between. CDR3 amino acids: CASSWVRKETQYF. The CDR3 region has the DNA TGTGCCAGCAGCTGGGTCAGGAAAGAGACCCAGTACTTC.

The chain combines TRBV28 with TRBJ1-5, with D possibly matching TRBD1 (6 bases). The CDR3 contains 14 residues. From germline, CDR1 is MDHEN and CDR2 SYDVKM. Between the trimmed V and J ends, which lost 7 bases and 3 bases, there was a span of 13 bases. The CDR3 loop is CASMGAAYNQPQHF. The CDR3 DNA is TGTGCCAGCATGGGGGCAGCCTACAATCAGCCCCAGCATTTT. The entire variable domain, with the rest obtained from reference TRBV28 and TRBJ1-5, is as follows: DVKVTQSSRYLVKRTGEKVFLECVQDMDHENMFWYRQDPGLGLRLIYFSYDVKMKEKGDIPEGYSVSREKKERFSLILESASTNQTSMYLCASMGAAYNQPQHFGDGTRLSIL.

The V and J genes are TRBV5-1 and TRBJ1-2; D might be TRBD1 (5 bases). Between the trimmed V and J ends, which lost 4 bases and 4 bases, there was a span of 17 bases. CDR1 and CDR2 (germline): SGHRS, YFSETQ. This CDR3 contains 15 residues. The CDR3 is CASSETGLRSYGYTF. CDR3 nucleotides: TGCGCCAGCAGCGAAACGGGACTTCGTTCCTATGGCTACACCTTC.

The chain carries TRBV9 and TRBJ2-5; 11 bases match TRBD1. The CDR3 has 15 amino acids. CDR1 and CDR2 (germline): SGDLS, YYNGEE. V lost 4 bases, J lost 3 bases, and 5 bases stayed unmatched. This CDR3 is CASSPGTGGKETQYF. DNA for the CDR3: TGTGCCAGCAGCCCCGGGACAGGGGGTAAAGAGACCCAGTACTTC.

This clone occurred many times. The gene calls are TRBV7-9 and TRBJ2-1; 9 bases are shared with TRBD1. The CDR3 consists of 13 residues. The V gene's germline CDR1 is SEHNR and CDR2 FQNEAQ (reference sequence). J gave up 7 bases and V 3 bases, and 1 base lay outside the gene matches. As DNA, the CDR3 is TGTGCCAGCAGCTTCGGACAGGGGAATGAGCAGTTCTTC. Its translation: CASSFGQGNEQFF.

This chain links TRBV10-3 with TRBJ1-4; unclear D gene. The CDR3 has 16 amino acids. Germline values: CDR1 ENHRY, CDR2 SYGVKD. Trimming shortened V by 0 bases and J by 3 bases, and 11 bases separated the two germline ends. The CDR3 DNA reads TGTGCCATCAGTGAGTCGGCAGCGCGGCCTAATGAAAAACTGTTTTTT. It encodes CAISESAARPNEKLFF.

DNA of the CDR3: TGTGCCAGCAGCGTAGGGACTAGCGGGATCTACAATGAGCAGTTCTTC. Translating it yields CASSVGTSGIYNEQFF. The gene calls are TRBV9 and TRBJ2-1; 12 nucleotides line up with TRBD2. There are 16 residues in the CDR3. Germline V gene lookup returns CDR1 SGDLS and CDR2 YYNGEE. Germline trimming cut 0 bases from V and 3 bases from J; bases unmatched to any gene: 1.

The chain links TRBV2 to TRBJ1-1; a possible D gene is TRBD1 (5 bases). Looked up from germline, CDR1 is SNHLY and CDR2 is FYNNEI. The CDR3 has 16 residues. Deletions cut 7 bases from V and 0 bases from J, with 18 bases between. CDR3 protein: CASTDFLGRLNTEAFF. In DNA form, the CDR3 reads TGTGCCAGCACCGACTTTTTGGGACGGTTGAACACTGAAGCTTTCTTT.

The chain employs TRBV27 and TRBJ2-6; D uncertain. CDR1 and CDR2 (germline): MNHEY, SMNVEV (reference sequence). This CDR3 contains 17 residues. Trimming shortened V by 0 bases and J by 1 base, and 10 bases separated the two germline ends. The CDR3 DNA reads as TGTGCCAGCAGTTTATCGGCCCCTAATTCTGGGGCCAACGTCCTGACTTTC. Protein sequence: CASSLSAPNSGANVLTF.

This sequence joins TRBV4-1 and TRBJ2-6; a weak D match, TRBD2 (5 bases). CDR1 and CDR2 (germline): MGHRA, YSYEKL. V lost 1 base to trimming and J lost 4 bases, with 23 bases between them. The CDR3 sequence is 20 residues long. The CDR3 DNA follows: TGCGCCAGCAGCCAAGTGGCGGGCCCGCCTTACTTGCGGGGGGCCAACGTCCTGACTTTC. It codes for CASSQVAGPPYLRGANVLTF.

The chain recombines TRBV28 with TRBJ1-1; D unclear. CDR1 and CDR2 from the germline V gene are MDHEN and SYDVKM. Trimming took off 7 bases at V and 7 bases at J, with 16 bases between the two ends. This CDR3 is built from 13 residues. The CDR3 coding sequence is TGTGCCAGCACACTACACCCCGAGTTTGAAGCTTTCTTT. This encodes CASTLHPEFEAFF.

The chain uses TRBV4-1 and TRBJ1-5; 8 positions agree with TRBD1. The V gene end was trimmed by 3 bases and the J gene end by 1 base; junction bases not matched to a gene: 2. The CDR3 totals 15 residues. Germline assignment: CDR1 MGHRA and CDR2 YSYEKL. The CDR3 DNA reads TGCGCCAGCAGCCAGACAGGGGTGAGCAATCAGCCCCAGCATTTT. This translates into CASSQTGVSNQPQHF.

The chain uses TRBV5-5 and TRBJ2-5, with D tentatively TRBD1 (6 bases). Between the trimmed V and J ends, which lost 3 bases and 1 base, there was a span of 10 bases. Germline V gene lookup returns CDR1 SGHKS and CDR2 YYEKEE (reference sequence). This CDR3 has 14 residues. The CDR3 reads CASSYGQPQETQYF. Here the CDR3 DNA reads TGTGCCAGCAGCTACGGACAGCCCCAAGAGACCCAGTACTTC.

The CDR3 DNA reads TGTGCCAGTAGTCCCCTAGCGGGGGGCTTAAACACAGATACGCAGTATTTT. Its protein is CASSPLAGGLNTDTQYF. V is TRBV19 and J is TRBJ2-3, with TRBD2 matching 11 bases. J was trimmed by 2 bases and V by 5 bases; bases with no gene match: 9. Germline V gene data show CDR1 as LNHDA and CDR2 as SQIVND (reference sequence). The CDR3 has 17 amino acids.

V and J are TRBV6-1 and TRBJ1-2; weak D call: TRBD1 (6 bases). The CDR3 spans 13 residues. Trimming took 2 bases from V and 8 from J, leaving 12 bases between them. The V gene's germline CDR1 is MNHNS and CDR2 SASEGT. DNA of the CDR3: TGTGCCAGCAGTGAAACCGGGGGCGGAGGCTACACCTTC. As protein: CASSETGGGGYTF.

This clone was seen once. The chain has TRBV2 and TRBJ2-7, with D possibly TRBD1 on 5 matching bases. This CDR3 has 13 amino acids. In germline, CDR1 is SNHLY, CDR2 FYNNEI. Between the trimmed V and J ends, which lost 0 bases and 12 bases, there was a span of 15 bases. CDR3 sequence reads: CASSEAIAGQLYF. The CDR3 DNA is TGTGCCAGCAGTGAAGCTATAGCAGGGCAACTGTACTTC.